These 2 T cell receptor beta chains originate from one sample sequenced in a study of blood T cell repertoires in COVID-19. The method was immunoSEQ multiplex PCR; TCRdb's version includes in-frame clones alone and lacks a portion of them. The sample has around 400,000 clones; 80% to 90% are singletons. The material sequenced was peripheral blood. The receptors shown here come from an older woman with COVID-19, enrolled during active disease.

The chain joins TRBV5-4 to TRBJ1-1; D is unclear. V was pared by 0 bases and J by 11 bases, with 11 bases between. The CDR3 spans 12 residues. CDR1 SGHNT and CDR2 YYREEE come from the germline V gene (reference sequence). The CDR3 nucleotides are TGTGCCAGCAGCTTGGCCTCACAGCAGGCTTTCTTT. Its translation: CASSLASQQAFF.

This clone was recorded only once. This chain connects TRBV6-9 to TRBJ1-2; the match to TRBD1 covers 7 bases. The CDR3 is 14 amino acids. Trimming cost V 6 bases and J 2 bases; bases outside gene matches: 6. Germline CDR1 MNHGY, CDR2 SVAAGI. CDR3 in amino acids: CASRGQKENYGYTF. The DNA of the CDR3 is TGTGCCAGCAGGGGACAGAAGGAGAACTATGGCTACACCTTC.